This T cell receptor beta chain was identified during a study of identical twins (dated by TCRdb to the mid-2010s). With regard to the full study: The study deep-sequenced TCR alpha and beta repertoires from monozygotic twins, unrelated adults of various ages and cord blood to test whether fetal clonotypes persist. To rule out contamination, replicate twin experiments were performed at different times with different library preparation protocols. Broad study findings and their caveats: In monozygotic twins, recombination models systematically underestimated out-of-frame TCR alpha sharing, but the models matched the sharing seen between unrelated individuals. Abundant cord blood beta clonotypes had fewer insertions, young adult naive repertoires showed a similar but weaker trend, and memory repertoires showed no such trend. A weaker excess of twin sharing was found in beta out-of-frame sequences because the signal-to-noise ratio was lowered by fewer shared sequences. Zero-insertion analyses could be partly confounded by invariant T cells such as MAIT and iNKT, though diverse VJ usage argued against such confounding for most clonotypes. Compared with coincidental sharing between unrelated individuals, out-of-frame TCR alpha sequences shared between twins had an excess of sequences with low generation probability. Conclusions relied on cross-sectional statistical analysis, since the same donors could not be followed over many years.

This clonotype was detected a few times. The specificity of this receptor is unknown. Base qualities are not at hand, and no much larger clone is one base apart. The CDR3, from cysteine to phenylalanine, totals 17 residues. The sequence is cut down to CDR3 DNA, 51 bases in frame from base 1. The germline V gene provides CDR1 LGHNA and CDR2 YNFKEQ. V lost 1 base and J lost 2 bases; the stretch between them is 15 bases long. Every donor was a healthy Caucasian. Libraries were constructed by 5' RACE. TCRdb records Illumina HiSeq 2000 as the sequencer. A universal primer binding site was introduced by template switching, and a unique molecular identifier was present in the final cDNA, enabling accurate counting of TCR cDNA molecules. First-strand cDNA for TCR alpha and beta chains was synthesized from specific primers in the conserved constant-segment region. To control for contamination, each cDNA library was double barcoded with a SMART-Mk sample barcode plus Illumina barcodes. TruSeq adapter sequences and Illumina sample barcodes were added in two successive PCR steps. TCR alpha and beta cDNA libraries were sequenced on the Illumina HiSeq platform with custom primers. The study's processing was this. MiGEC processed the raw reads to extract unique molecular identifiers, while MiXCR was used to determine the CDR3 positions. Recombination models were inferred per individual with the repgenHMM and IGoR tools using an EM algorithm. The tcR package in R was used for shared clonotype analysis, with sharing normalized by the product of cloneset sizes. Out-of-frame nonproductive sequences were analyzed to study raw recombination free of thymic and clonal selection effects. TCRdb handled the public reads itself, with Q25 trimming in fastp and clone calling in MiXCR, and kept productive beta chains. Identical CDR3 protein sequences are pooled into one entry, listed with their most common genes and DNA. These V and J calls derive from TCRdb rather than the authors' analysis. This sample gives some 1,600,000 distinct CDR3 sequences in total; about 32% of them show up just once. The top ten hold about 0.25% of the sample.

The chain is assembled from TRBV4-2 and TRBJ2-1; perhaps TRBD2 is the D gene, with 7 bases matching. The sequence was obtained from a newborn girl in good health. The sequencing input was cord blood. CDR3 sequence: CASSQATRGRAYNEQFF. The DNA reads as follows: TGTGCCAGCAGCCAAGCCACGAGGGGGAGGGCCTACAATGAGCAGTTCTTC.